These T cell receptor beta chains were read from a single sample in a study of T cell changes during pregnancy in multiple sclerosis. Sequencing used immunoSEQ multiplex PCR; TCRdb keeps in-frame clones, though not all of them. The sample shows fewer than 30,000 clones, almost 90% of them seen only once. The sample here was CD8+ T cells from peripheral blood mononuclear cells, taken in the second trimester of pregnancy. These receptors were taken from a female donor with multiple sclerosis, enrolled in a pregnancy study. Each CDR3 is given with its conserved first and last residue. The D gene is left open where the match is weak. A row's size may be missing; if present it is once, few, many or a size class.

J,D,size,V,length,DNA,CDR3
TRBJ2-7,TRBD2,.,TRBV5-1,16,TGCGCCAGCAGCTTGGGACTAGCGGGGGGCCCCTACGAGCAGTACTTC,CASSLGLAGGPYEQYF
TRBJ1-1,.,.,TRBV7-9,15,TGTGCCAGCAGCTTAACGTCAGGGCTGAACACTGAAGCTTTCTTT,CASSLTSGLNTEAFF
TRBJ2-3,TRBD2,.,TRBV7-9,15,TGTGCCAGCAGCTTACCTAGCGGACCCACAGATACGCAGTATTTT,CASSLPSGPTDTQYF
TRBJ1-4,TRBD1,.,TRBV2,16,TGTGCCAGCAGATCGGACAGGGTAGGGGATAATGAAAAACTGTTTTTT,CASRSDRVGDNEKLFF
TRBJ1-4,.,once,TRBV5-1,13,TGCGCCAGCAGCTTGGGAAGCCGCGAAAAACTGTTTTTT,CASSLGSREKLFF
TRBJ1-3,.,once,TRBV9,14,TGTGCCAGCAGCGTACAGGGCTCTGGAAACACCATATATTTT,CASSVQGSGNTIYF
TRBJ2-7,.,once,TRBV6-5,15,TGTGCCAGCAGTTACTCGTTCGAAGGGGTCTACGAGCAGTACTTC,CASSYSFEGVYEQYF
TRBJ2-5,TRBD1,.,TRBV10-2,18,TGCGCCAGCAGTGAGCGGACAACAGGGGAATCGTACCAAGAGACCCAGTACTTC,CASSERTTGESYQETQYF
TRBJ2-7,TRBD1,once,TRBV11-2,13,TGTGCCAGCAGCTTCGGGACAGGGGTCGAGCAGTACTTC,CASSFGTGVEQYF
TRBJ2-1,TRBD1,once,TRBV25-1,14,TGTGCCAGTGGGGAACAGGGGGCCCACAATGAGCAGTTCTTC,CASGEQGAHNEQFF
TRBJ1-4,.,.,TRBV7-9,16,TGTGCCAGCAGCTTCCCCCCGGACTCGTATAATGAAAAACTGTTTTTT,CASSFPPDSYNEKLFF
TRBJ2-7,.,.,TRBV7-9,15,TGTGCCAGCAGCTTATTCCCAGGAGGTAATTCAGAGCAGTACTTC,CASSLFPGGNSEQYF
TRBJ1-1,.,.,TRBV29-1,11,TGCAGCGTCTTCGGGGGGCTCGCGGCTTTCTTT,CSVFGGLAAFF
TRBJ2-3,TRBD2,.,TRBV9,15,TGTGCCAGCAGCGTGGGGGGGTTATACACAGATACGCAGTATTTT,CASSVGGLYTDTQYF
TRBJ2-5,.,.,TRBV13,13,TGTGCCAGCAGCTTAAGGACACCTGAGACCCAGTACTTC,CASSLRTPETQYF
TRBJ2-2,TRBD1,once,TRBV10-1,14,TGCGCCAGCAGTGAAGGGACAGACACCGGGGAGCTGTTTTTT,CASSEGTDTGELFF
TRBJ2-1,TRBD2,few,TRBV7-8,15,TGTGCCAGCAGCTTCTCCCGGGGGGAATACAATGAGCAGTTCTTC,CASSFSRGEYNEQFF
TRBJ2-7,TRBD2,.,TRBV15,13,TGTGCCACCAGCAGACCGGGAGGGTTAGAGCAGTACTTC,CATSRPGGLEQYF
TRBJ2-3,.,once,TRBV19,14,TGTGCCAGTAGTATAATCGGGACTGGGCGGACGCAGTATTTT,CASSIIGTGRTQYF
TRBJ2-5,TRBD1,.,TRBV4-1,17,TGCGCCAGCAGCCAAGATCTGAGGGACAGGGGCCGAGAGACCCAGTACTTC,CASSQDLRDRGRETQYF
TRBJ2-1,TRBD2,.,TRBV2,12,TGTGCCAGCAGGGAACTAGCGGTCGAGCAGTTCTTC,CASRELAVEQFF
TRBJ2-7,.,.,TRBV15,15,TGTGCCACCAGCAGAGAGATAGGGGTTCTCTACGAGCAGTACTTC,CATSREIGVLYEQYF
TRBJ2-3,.,.,TRBV9,15,TGTGCCAGCAGCGTAGGAGGGCTCGGCACAGATACGCAGTATTTT,CASSVGGLGTDTQYF
TRBJ2-1,.,.,TRBV4-3,14,TGCGCCAGCAGCCAAGCGGGAGTTTACAATGAGCAGTTCTTC,CASSQAGVYNEQFF
TRBJ2-5,.,.,TRBV18,14,TGTGCCAGCTCACCAACTACCCCTCGTGAGACCCAGTACTTC,CASSPTTPRETQYF
TRBJ2-7,.,.,TRBV16,14,TGTGCCAGCAGCCAATGGATAGACACTGAAGAGCAGTACTTC,CASSQWIDTEEQYF
TRBJ2-1,.,.,TRBV5-6,14,TGTGCCAGCAGCCTACCTTGGGGAGGAGGCGAGCAGTTCTTC,CASSLPWGGGEQFF
TRBJ1-2,TRBD1,.,TRBV11-2,15,TGTGCCAGCAGCACCGGACAGGGAGGTATCTATGGCTACACCTTC,CASSTGQGGIYGYTF
TRBJ1-5,.,.,TRBV5-1,14,TGCGCCAGCAGCCCAGGGTTGGGCAATCAGCCCCAGCATTTT,CASSPGLGNQPQHF
TRBJ1-1,.,.,TRBV11-2,16,TGTGCCAGCAGCCCTAGGGACGTGCGCCTGGGGGGTGAAGCTTTCTTT,CASSPRDVRLGGEAFF
TRBJ2-7,TRBD2,.,TRBV6-5,14,TGTGCCAGCAGTCCGAGCGGGGCGCTCTACGAGCAGTACTTC,CASSPSGALYEQYF
TRBJ2-7,TRBD2,.,TRBV13,17,TGTGCCAGCAGCCCCGGGACTAGCGGGGGGGCTAGGTACGAGCAGTACTTC,CASSPGTSGGARYEQYF
TRBJ1-2,.,.,TRBV6-6,15,TGTGCCAGCAGTTACGAGGCCGTACCGTCCTATGGCTACACCTTC,CASSYEAVPSYGYTF
TRBJ2-3,TRBD2,.,TRBV2,14,TGTGCCAGCAGCAAGCGGGGCCTCACAGATACGCAGTATTTT,CASSKRGLTDTQYF
TRBJ2-4,TRBD2,.,TRBV2,15,TGTGCCAGCCCCCCCCACCAACGCGGGGAGGGATTGAGGTACTTC,CASPPHQRGEGLRYF
TRBJ2-1,TRBD2,once,TRBV7-9,16,TGTGCCAGCAATAACCCCGCGGGACTAGCCCGCAATGAGCAGTTCTTC,CASNNPAGLARNEQFF
TRBJ2-3,TRBD1,.,TRBV7-9,18,TGTGCCAGCAGCCCAATCTCTTGGACAGGGGTAAGGTGGGATACGCAGTATTTT,CASSPISWTGVRWDTQYF
TRBJ2-3,.,.,TRBV5-4,15,TGTGCCAGCAGCTTTAACGGGGGGCCCGCAGATACGCAGTATTTT,CASSFNGGPADTQYF
TRBJ1-5,.,.,TRBV19,14,TGTGCCAGTAGTAACCAGTACAGCAATCAGCCCCAGCATTTT,CASSNQYSNQPQHF
TRBJ1-1,.,.,TRBV30,11,TGTGCCTGGGAAGCGGAAGCTGAAGCTTTCTTT,CAWEAEAEAFF
TRBJ2-2,.,.,TRBV28,13,TGTGCCAGCAGTTTATTGTTCGCCGGGGAGCTGTTTTTT,CASSLLFAGELFF
TRBJ2-5,TRBD2,once,TRBV6-1,15,TGTGCCAGCAGTGCGACTAGCGGGGGCGGCGAGACCCAGTACTTC,CASSATSGGGETQYF
TRBJ1-2,.,.,TRBV4-1,17,TGCGCCAGCAGCCAAGTCGAGACAGGACTTGGTCCCTATGGCTACACCTTC,CASSQVETGLGPYGYTF
TRBJ2-7,TRBD2,.,TRBV9,13,TGTGCCAGCAGCCCGGGGGGCTCCTACGAGCAGTACTTC,CASSPGGSYEQYF
TRBJ1-2,.,.,TRBV9,15,TGTGCCAGCAGCGTATTGGGCCAGGGGAACTATGGCTACACCTTC,CASSVLGQGNYGYTF
TRBJ2-7,.,.,TRBV11-2,16,TGTGCCAGCAGCTTTCTACTACTCGTGAGCTCCTACGAGCAGTACTTC,CASSFLLLVSSYEQYF
TRBJ2-3,.,.,TRBV19,11,TGTGCCAGTAGTCGACACTGGGCGCAGTATTTT,CASSRHWAQYF
TRBJ1-3,.,.,TRBV19,15,TGTGCCAGTAGTATAGCCCCGTACTCTGGAAACACCATATATTTT,CASSIAPYSGNTIYF
TRBJ1-2,.,.,TRBV30,13,TGTGCCTGCAGCCAGGTCGGGGACTATGGCTACACCTTC,CACSQVGDYGYTF
TRBJ2-1,.,.,TRBV27,16,TGTGCCAGCAGTTTAGGCCCTGGGGGAGGAGGGAATGAGCAGTTCTTC,CASSLGPGGGGNEQFF
TRBJ2-7,TRBD1,.,TRBV7-6,12,TGTGCCAGCAGTACAGGGGGCAACGAGCAGTACTTC,CASSTGGNEQYF
TRBJ2-3,.,.,TRBV5-4,14,TGTGCCAGCAGCTTGGAACAGCCATTGTATACGCAGTATTTT,CASSLEQPLYTQYF
TRBJ2-7,TRBD2,.,TRBV6-1,15,TGTGCCAGCAGCGGTAGCGGGGGCCTTCCCTACGAGCAGTACTTC,CASSGSGGLPYEQYF
TRBJ1-4,TRBD1,.,TRBV19,16,TGTGCCAGTAGACCCCGCCGGGGACAGGGGGATGAAAAACTGTTTTTT,CASRPRRGQGDEKLFF
TRBJ2-3,TRBD1,.,TRBV2,17,TGTGCCAGCAGTGGTGGGATTCTGACAGGGGGTACAGATACGCAGTATTTT,CASSGGILTGGTDTQYF
TRBJ2-3,.,.,TRBV27,15,TGTGCCAGCAGTTTTAGGGGGGGGCCTCCAGATACGCAGTATTTT,CASSFRGGPPDTQYF